Listed below are T cell receptor beta chains from one sample, sequenced in a study of blood T cell repertoires in COVID-19. Repertoires were generated with immunoSEQ multiplex PCR, while TCRdb's copy carries only in-frame clones and drops some. The repertoire holds 250,000 to 300,000 clones, with approximately 91% as singletons. The sequenced sample was peripheral blood. Receptor source: a woman aged 25 to 45 with COVID-19, enrolled during active disease. Both conserved end residues are part of each CDR3. The order of the fields is clone size, D gene, V gene, CDR3 length, J gene, CDR3 protein, CDR3 DNA. A D gene is named only where the DNA matches it firmly. Rows may omit the clone size; those that give it use once, few, many or a size class.

clone_size: -; d_call: TRBD1; v_call: TRBV4-1; cdr3_length: 15; j_call: TRBJ2-2; cdr3_aa: CASSQGTGSTGELFF; cdr3_nt: TGCGCCAGCAGCCAAGGGACAGGGTCCACCGGGGAGCTGTTTTTT
clone_size: -; d_call: TRBD2; v_call: TRBV9; cdr3_length: 15; j_call: TRBJ2-2; cdr3_aa: CASSVAAGGPGELFF; cdr3_nt: TGTGCCAGCAGCGTAGCGGCGGGAGGCCCCGGGGAGCTGTTTTTT
clone_size: -; d_call: -; v_call: TRBV29-1; cdr3_length: 13; j_call: TRBJ1-1; cdr3_aa: CSVVQNMNTEAFF; cdr3_nt: TGCAGCGTCGTACAGAACATGAACACTGAAGCTTTCTTT
clone_size: -; d_call: TRBD2; v_call: TRBV4-3; cdr3_length: 18; j_call: TRBJ2-1; cdr3_aa: CASSHPAAGTSGMNEQFF; cdr3_nt: TGCGCCAGCAGCCACCCAGCTGCCGGGACTAGCGGGATGAATGAGCAGTTCTTC
clone_size: -; d_call: -; v_call: TRBV13; cdr3_length: 13; j_call: TRBJ1-1; cdr3_aa: CASSLGGLTEAFF; cdr3_nt: TGTGCCAGCAGCTTGGGGGGGCTTACTGAAGCTTTCTTT
clone_size: -; d_call: TRBD2; v_call: TRBV7-8; cdr3_length: 16; j_call: TRBJ2-2; cdr3_aa: CASSPLAGMNTGELFF; cdr3_nt: TGTGCCAGCAGCCCTTTAGCGGGAATGAACACCGGGGAGCTGTTTTTT
clone_size: -; d_call: -; v_call: TRBV4-1; cdr3_length: 14; j_call: TRBJ2-7; cdr3_aa: CASSQVFRVDEQYF; cdr3_nt: TGCGCCAGCAGCCAAGTATTCAGGGTTGACGAGCAGTACTTC
clone_size: -; d_call: -; v_call: TRBV4-1; cdr3_length: 15; j_call: TRBJ1-1; cdr3_aa: CASSQEPGQNTEAFF; cdr3_nt: TGCGCCAGCAGCCAAGAACCAGGTCAGAACACTGAAGCTTTCTTT
clone_size: -; d_call: TRBD1; v_call: TRBV5-4; cdr3_length: 15; j_call: TRBJ2-5; cdr3_aa: CASSLENRGPETQYF; cdr3_nt: TGTGCCAGCAGCTTGGAAAACAGGGGCCCAGAGACCCAGTACTTC
clone_size: -; d_call: -; v_call: TRBV3-1/TRBV3-2; cdr3_length: 17; j_call: TRBJ1-4; cdr3_aa: CASSQDRRDTTNEKLFF; cdr3_nt: TGTGCCAGCAGCCAAGATCGACGGGATACAACTAATGAAAAACTGTTTTTT
clone_size: -; d_call: TRBD2; v_call: TRBV5-1; cdr3_length: 14; j_call: TRBJ2-7; cdr3_aa: CASSLGTSNYEQYF; cdr3_nt: TGCGCCAGCAGCTTAGGGACTAGCAACTACGAGCAGTACTTC
clone_size: -; d_call: TRBD1; v_call: TRBV7-9; cdr3_length: 15; j_call: TRBJ2-3; cdr3_aa: CASRPDRGETDTQYF; cdr3_nt: TGTGCCAGCAGGCCCGACAGGGGAGAAACAGATACGCAGTATTTT
clone_size: -; d_call: TRBD2; v_call: TRBV18; cdr3_length: 18; j_call: TRBJ2-7; cdr3_aa: CASSPLQKRAGGPYEQYF; cdr3_nt: TGTGCCAGCTCACCACTCCAAAAACGAGCGGGAGGGCCGTACGAGCAGTACTTC
clone_size: -; d_call: TRBD2; v_call: TRBV5-4; cdr3_length: 15; j_call: TRBJ2-3; cdr3_aa: CASSLAAGTTDTQYF; cdr3_nt: TGTGCCAGCAGCTTAGCAGCGGGAACCACAGATACGCAGTATTTT
clone_size: -; d_call: TRBD2; v_call: TRBV30; cdr3_length: 13; j_call: TRBJ2-7; cdr3_aa: CAWKRGYSGEQYF; cdr3_nt: TGTGCCTGGAAGCGGGGGTATTCCGGCGAGCAGTACTTC
clone_size: -; d_call: -; v_call: TRBV7-6; cdr3_length: 15; j_call: TRBJ2-1; cdr3_aa: CASTPARTNRDEQFF; cdr3_nt: TGTGCCAGCACCCCTGCTAGGACTAATAGAGATGAGCAGTTCTTC
clone_size: -; d_call: TRBD2; v_call: TRBV5-5; cdr3_length: 18; j_call: TRBJ2-7; cdr3_aa: CASSLVAGGLGSSYEQYF; cdr3_nt: TGTGCCAGCAGCTTGGTAGCGGGAGGACTAGGGAGCTCCTACGAGCAGTACTTC
clone_size: -; d_call: TRBD2; v_call: TRBV4-2; cdr3_length: 16; j_call: TRBJ2-7; cdr3_aa: CASSQESGRRTHEQYF; cdr3_nt: TGTGCCAGCAGCCAAGAGAGCGGGAGGAGGACCCACGAGCAGTACTTC
clone_size: -; d_call: -; v_call: TRBV28; cdr3_length: 12; j_call: TRBJ2-1; cdr3_aa: CASSGGANEQFF; cdr3_nt: TGTGCCAGCAGTGGAGGGGCCAATGAGCAGTTCTTC
clone_size: -; d_call: -; v_call: TRBV21-1; cdr3_length: 17; j_call: TRBJ1-6; cdr3_aa: CASSKALRGRSNSPLHF; cdr3_nt: TGTGCCAGCAGCAAAGCGCTCAGGGGGAGGTCAAATTCACCCCTCCACTTT
clone_size: few; d_call: TRBD1; v_call: TRBV7-8; cdr3_length: 15; j_call: TRBJ2-7; cdr3_aa: CASSLGSSGGPEQYF; cdr3_nt: TGTGCCAGCAGCTTAGGGTCGTCAGGGGGCCCCGAGCAGTACTTC
clone_size: -; d_call: TRBD1; v_call: TRBV25-1; cdr3_length: 15; j_call: TRBJ1-6; cdr3_aa: CASSEGDRGDSPLHF; cdr3_nt: TGTGCCAGCAGTGAGGGGGACAGGGGCGATTCACCCCTCCACTTT
clone_size: -; d_call: TRBD2; v_call: TRBV5-8; cdr3_length: 15; j_call: TRBJ2-5; cdr3_aa: CASSLKTSGMETQYF; cdr3_nt: TGTGCCAGCAGCCTGAAGACTAGCGGGATGGAGACCCAGTACTTC
clone_size: few; d_call: -; v_call: TRBV30; cdr3_length: 15; j_call: TRBJ2-7; cdr3_aa: CAWSPATSTPVGQYF; cdr3_nt: TGTGCCTGGAGTCCTGCCACTAGTACCCCGGTCGGGCAGTACTTC
clone_size: few; d_call: TRBD2; v_call: TRBV5-1; cdr3_length: 16; j_call: TRBJ2-1; cdr3_aa: CASSLGLAGALNEQFF; cdr3_nt: TGCGCCAGCAGCTTGGGACTAGCGGGAGCACTGAATGAGCAGTTCTTC